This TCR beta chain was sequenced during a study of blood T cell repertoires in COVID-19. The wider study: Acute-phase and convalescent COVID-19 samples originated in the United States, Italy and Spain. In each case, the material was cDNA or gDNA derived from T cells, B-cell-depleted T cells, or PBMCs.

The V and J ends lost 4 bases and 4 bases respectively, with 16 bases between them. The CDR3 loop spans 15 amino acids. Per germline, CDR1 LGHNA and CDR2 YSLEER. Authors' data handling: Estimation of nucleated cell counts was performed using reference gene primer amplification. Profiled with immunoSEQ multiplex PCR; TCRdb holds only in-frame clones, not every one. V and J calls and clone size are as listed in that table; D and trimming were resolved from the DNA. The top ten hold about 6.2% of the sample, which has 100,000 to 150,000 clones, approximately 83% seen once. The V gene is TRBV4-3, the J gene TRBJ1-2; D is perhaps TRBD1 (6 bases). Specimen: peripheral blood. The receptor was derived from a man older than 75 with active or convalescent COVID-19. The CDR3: CASSPQGAGAYGYTF. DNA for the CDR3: TGCGCCAGCAGCCCCCAAGGGGCAGGGGCCTATGGCTACACCTTC.